The T cell receptor (beta chain) under discussion was sequenced for a study of regulatory dendritic cells for organ transplantation. Assay: immunoSEQ multiplex PCR; the TCRdb copy retains only in-frame clones and omits some. Of under 35,000 clones listed, 82% are singletons. Germline-derived CDR1 and CDR2 are SGHDT and YYEEEE. V was clipped by 1 base and J by 8 bases, with 10 bases between them. The CDR3 spans 14 residues. Sequencing input: naive CD8+ T cells from blood. Subset defined: CD45RA+ naive T cells. The genes are TRBV5-6 and TRBJ1-6, with TRBD1 as a possible D gene (6 bases). The clonotype comes from a human donor in good health. The CDR3 loop reads CASSLRQGYSPLHF. The CDR3 DNA reads TGTGCCAGCAGCTTGCGGCAGGGGTATTCACCCCTCCACTTT.